These T cell receptor beta chains were read from a single sample in a study of cytomegalovirus exposure and HLA in healthy donors. Profiling relied on immunoSEQ multiplex PCR, and the TCRdb table lists in-frame clones only, not all of them. The sample shows 130,000 to 150,000 clones, 70% to 80% of them seen only once. The sequencing input was PBMCs. All receptors derive from a woman in her forties or fifties in good health and CMV-seronegative. Each CDR3 is given without its conserved first and last residue.

v_gene,j_gene,CDR3aa
TRBV19,TRBJ2-7,ASSRGLAGGFAYEQY
TRBV2,TRBJ1-2,ASSDRTGVDGYT
TRBV9,TRBJ2-2,ASSVVGGSPSGTGELF
TRBV6-1,TRBJ1-4,ASSEGTENEKLF
TRBV7-9,TRBJ2-3,ASRQGRADTQY
TRBV18,TRBJ2-7,ASSPTSGIGSYEQY
TRBV29-1,TRBJ2-5,SATRGRGETQY
TRBV10-3,TRBJ1-2,AISESPIKTGSNYGYT
TRBV27,TRBJ2-3,ASSTTWGVITDTQY
TRBV7-9,TRBJ2-2,ASSSTGSGTGELF